Below are 8 T cell receptor beta chains sequenced from a single sample in a study of OX40 agonist ivuxolimab in advanced cancers. Library generation was performed with the immunoSEQ multiplex PCR assay. Here the immuneACCESS table is served through TCRdb, limited to in-frame sequences with V and J called. Missing clones are a known gap in these copies; in checked studies unresolved V genes cover under half, and the rest lacks a known reason. The sample table contains 40,000 or so clones; only one count was recorded for more than 85% of them. The top ten clones comprise 0.5% to 0.65% of the sample. The sequences come from CD4+ or CD8+ T cells sorted from blood, collected in a trial of the OX40 agonist ivuxolimab. The receptor source for this set is an adult with an advanced solid tumor such as melanoma, head and neck, liver or kidney cancer.

The CDR3 here is CASSLVRGDGELFF. In DNA form, the CDR3 reads TGTGCCAGCAGTTTGGTCCGGGGGGACGGGGAGCTGTTTTTT. This sequence joins TRBV27 and TRBJ2-2; 7 bases agree with TRBD2. This CDR3 spans 14 amino acids. Per germline, CDR1 MNHEY and CDR2 SMNVEV (reference sequence). J was trimmed by 7 bases and V by 3 bases; bases with no gene match: 5.

The gene calls are TRBV5-4 and TRBJ1-5; D is undetermined. CDR3 size: 14 residues. Per the germline V gene, CDR1 is SGHNT and CDR2 is YYREEE (reference sequence). V lost 0 bases, J lost 1 base, and 5 bases lay in between. CDR3: CASSLGGSNQPQHF. The CDR3 DNA reads as TGTGCCAGCAGCTTGGGAGGGAGCAATCAGCCCCAGCATTTT.

This chain joins TRBV28 and TRBJ1-2; tentatively, D is TRBD1 (5 bases). The CDR3 contains 14 residues. The germline CDR1 and CDR2 sequences are MDHEN and SYDVKM. Trimming took off 6 bases at V and 6 bases at J, with 17 bases between the two ends. The CDR3 DNA is TGTGCCAGCAGCCCTTCGGGAGGGGTGAATGGCTACACCTTC. Protein: CASSPSGGVNGYTF.

As regards this clone: A read error is likely, as this CDR3 ends without the conserved phenylalanine or tryptophan. The J gene is TRBJ1-6, the V gene TRBV2, with D tentatively TRBD1 (5 bases). V gave up 6 bases and J gave up 8 bases, with 14 bases separating them. The CDR3 covers 14 residues. Per germline, CDR1 SNHLY and CDR2 FYNNEI. The DNA for the CDR3 is TGTGCCAGCAGGGGGGATACTGCCCATTCACCCCTCCACCTT. This encodes CASRGDTAHSPLHL.

The CDR3 coding sequence is TGCGCCAGCAGCCCAGGTCCTGGCACAGATACGCAGTATTTT. Encoded protein: CASSPGPGTDTQYF. This chain links TRBV5-1 with TRBJ2-3; D unresolved. CDR1 is SGHRS, CDR2 YFSETQ, per germline. Trimming took 4 bases from V and 1 from J, leaving 10 bases between them. CDR3 length equals 14 residues.

The rearrangement links TRBV5-1 to TRBJ2-5, with D tentatively TRBD1 or TRBD2 (5 bases each). Trimming removed 2 bases at V and 4 bases at J, with 15 bases between. The germline gives CDR1 SGHRS, CDR2 YFSETQ. The CDR3 consists of 15 residues. Written as DNA, the CDR3 is TGCGCCAGCAGCTTCCGGGGCCAGAGGGCAGAGACCCAGTACTTC. This translates into CASSFRGQRAETQYF.

In DNA form, the CDR3 reads TGTGCCAGCAGTTTTTGGAGACAGGGAAGCAATCAGCCCCAGCATTTT. This codes for CASSFWRQGSNQPQHF. The V call is TRBV28, the J call TRBJ1-5, with 7 bases aligning to TRBD1. J lost 1 base, V lost 3 bases, and 6 bases had no gene match. Germline V gene sequence: CDR1 MDHEN, CDR2 SYDVKM. The CDR3 is 16 amino acids.

The chain is built from TRBV5-1 and TRBJ1-1; weak D call: TRBD1 (6 bases). V lost 4 bases to trimming and J lost 1 base, with 11 bases between them. The CDR3 totals 14 residues. Germline loops: CDR1 SGHRS, CDR2 YFSETQ. Here the CDR3 DNA reads TGCGCCAGCAGCGCCCGGGACAAGAACACTGAAGCTTTCTTT. This codes for CASSARDKNTEAFF.